This T cell receptor (beta chain) derives from a study of blood T cell repertoires in COVID-19. Assay used: immunoSEQ multiplex PCR; TCRdb lists only in-frame clones, some missing. This table holds 150,000 to 200,000 clones, around 85% found once. In germline, CDR1 is SNHLY, CDR2 FYNNEI. Trimming removed 2 bases from V and 4 bases from J; junction bases left unmatched: 7. CDR3 size: 15 residues. The specimen was peripheral blood. The chain recombines TRBV2 with TRBJ2-5, with 7 bases fitting TRBD1. The TCR comes from a man aged 50 to 60 who had recovered from COVID-19. CDR3 coding DNA: TGTGCCAGCAGTGAAACAGGGGTGTTAGGAGAGACCCAGTACTTC. Translation: CASSETGVLGETQYF.